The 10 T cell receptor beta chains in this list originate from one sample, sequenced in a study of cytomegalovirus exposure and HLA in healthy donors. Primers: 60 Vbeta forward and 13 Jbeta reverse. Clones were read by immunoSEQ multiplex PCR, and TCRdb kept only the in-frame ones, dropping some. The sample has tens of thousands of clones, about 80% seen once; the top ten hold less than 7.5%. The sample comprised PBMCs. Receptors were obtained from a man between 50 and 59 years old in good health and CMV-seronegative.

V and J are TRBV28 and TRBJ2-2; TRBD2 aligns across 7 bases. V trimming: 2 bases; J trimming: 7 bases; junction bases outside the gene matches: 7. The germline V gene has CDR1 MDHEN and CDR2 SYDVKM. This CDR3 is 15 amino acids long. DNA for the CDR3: TGTGCCAGCAGTTTAGGCGCGGGAGCCGTCGGGGAGCTGTTTTTT. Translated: CASSLGAGAVGELFF. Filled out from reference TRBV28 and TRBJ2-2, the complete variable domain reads DVKVTQSSRYLVKRTGEKVFLECVQDMDHENMFWYRQDPGLGLRLIYFSYDVKMKEKGDIPEGYSVSREKKERFSLILESASTNQTSMYLCASSLGAGAVGELFFGEGSRLTVL.

The CDR3 spells CASSQYQDGRVIQENEQYF. The DNA of the CDR3 is TGCGCCAGCAGCCAATACCAAGATGGGAGGGTAATTCAAGAGAACGAGCAGTACTTC. The chain recombines TRBV4-1 with TRBJ2-7, with 7 bases matching TRBD2. The CDR3 is made up of 19 amino acids. V lost 2 bases to trimming and J lost 5 bases; unmatched junction nucleotides: 21. Germline V lookup: CDR1 MGHRA, CDR2 YSYEKL.

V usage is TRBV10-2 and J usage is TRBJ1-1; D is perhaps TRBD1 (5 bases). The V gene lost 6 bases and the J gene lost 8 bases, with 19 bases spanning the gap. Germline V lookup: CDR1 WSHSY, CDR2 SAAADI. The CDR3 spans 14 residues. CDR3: CASRNPETRGEAFF. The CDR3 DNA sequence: TGCGCCAGCAGGAATCCCGAGACCCGGGGGGAAGCTTTCTTT.

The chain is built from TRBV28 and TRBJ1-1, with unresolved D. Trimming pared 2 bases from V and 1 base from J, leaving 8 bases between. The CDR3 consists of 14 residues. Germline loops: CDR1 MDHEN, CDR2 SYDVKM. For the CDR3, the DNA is TGTGCCAGCAGTTTAACAGCCGAGAACACTGAAGCTTTCTTT. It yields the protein CASSLTAENTEAFF.

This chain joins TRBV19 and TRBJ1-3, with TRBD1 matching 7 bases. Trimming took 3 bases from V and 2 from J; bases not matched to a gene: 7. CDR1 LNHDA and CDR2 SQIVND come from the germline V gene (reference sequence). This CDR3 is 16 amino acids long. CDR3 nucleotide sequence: TGTGCCAGTAGTATCTCTTCAGGGGGGACTGGAAACACCATATATTTT. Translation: CASSISSGGTGNTIYF.

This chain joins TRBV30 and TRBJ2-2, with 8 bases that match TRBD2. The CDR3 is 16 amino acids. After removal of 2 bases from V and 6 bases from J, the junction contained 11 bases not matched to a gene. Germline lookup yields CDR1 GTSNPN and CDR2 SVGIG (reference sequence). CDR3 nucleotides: TGTGCCTGGAGTCCTCCCGGACTAGCTCGCGCCGGGGAGCTGTTTTTT. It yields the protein CAWSPPGLARAGELFF.

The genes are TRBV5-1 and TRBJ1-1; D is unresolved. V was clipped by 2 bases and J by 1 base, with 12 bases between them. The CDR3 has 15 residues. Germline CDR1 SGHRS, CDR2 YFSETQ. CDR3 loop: CASSLIGLPNTEAFF. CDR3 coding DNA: TGCGCCAGCAGCTTAATCGGACTTCCGAACACTGAAGCTTTCTTT.

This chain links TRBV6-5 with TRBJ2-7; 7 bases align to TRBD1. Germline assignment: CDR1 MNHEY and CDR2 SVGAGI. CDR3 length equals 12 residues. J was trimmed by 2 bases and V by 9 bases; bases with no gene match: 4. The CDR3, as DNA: TGTGCCAGTTCGGGACAGCCCTACGAGCAGTACTTC. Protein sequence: CASSGQPYEQYF.

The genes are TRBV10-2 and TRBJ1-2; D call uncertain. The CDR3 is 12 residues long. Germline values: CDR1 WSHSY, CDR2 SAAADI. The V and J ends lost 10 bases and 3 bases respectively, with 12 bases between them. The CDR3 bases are TGCGCCACAGGAAACGTAGACTATGGCTACACCTTC. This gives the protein CATGNVDYGYTF.

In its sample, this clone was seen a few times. CDR3 DNA sequence: TGTGCCAGTAGTGACAGGGCCGGTACTGAAGCTTTCTTT. Translating it yields CASSDRAGTEAFF. The chain couples TRBV19 to TRBJ1-1, with 7 bases that match TRBD1. This CDR3 has 13 amino acids. V trimming: 5 bases; J trimming: 5 bases; junction bases outside the gene matches: 5. CDR1 LNHDA and CDR2 SQIVND come from the germline V gene (reference sequence).